This TCR beta chain was identified during a study of blood T cells in healthy people across ages. Study results and limitations: Diversity estimates from one million T cells were considered underestimates. With donor CMV status unknown, expanded clonotype changes were possibly confounded.

The V and J ends lost 4 bases and 7 bases respectively, with 11 bases between them. CDR3 length: 12 amino acids. Germline V gives CDR1 SGHKS, CDR2 YYEKEE (reference sequence). Extraction of total RNA produced a minimum of 6 micrograms from each sample. A second PCR of about 6 to 12 cycles used a sample-barcoded 5' primer and a J-beta primer mix. TCRdb redid the calling of the 5' RACE reads with MiXCR, one entry per CDR3 protein. The table records over 1,500,000 distinct CDR3 sequences, roughly two fifths of them present only once. This clonotype has a handful of counts. Its antigen remains unknown. The rearrangement links TRBV5-5 to TRBJ1-1; tentative D call: TRBD1 (6 bases). This clonotype originated in a human donor in good health. Input material: blood. The CDR3 here is CASSPRTDEAFF. DNA for the CDR3: TGTGCCAGCAGCCCCCGGACAGATGAAGCTTTCTTT.